This passage covers 28 T cell receptor beta chains from one sample sequenced in a study of blood T cell repertoires in COVID-19. Libraries were prepared by immunoSEQ multiplex PCR; TCRdb keeps only in-frame clonotypes and omits some of them. Of tens of thousands of clones in the sample, roughly 88% were seen once. The sequenced material came from peripheral blood. The receptors were gathered from a man between 60 and 70 years old with acute or convalescent COVID-19.

V gene TRBV6-1 combines with J gene TRBJ2-2; 7 nucleotides agree with TRBD1. Germline trimming cut 4 bases from V and 0 bases from J; bases unmatched to any gene: 8. CDR3 length equals 17 residues. CDR1 MNHNS and CDR2 SASEGT come from the germline V gene. The DNA of the CDR3 is TGTGCCAGCAGTGTTAAATCGACAGGGACGAACACCGGGGAGCTGTTTTTT. It translates to CASSVKSTGTNTGELFF.

The chain uses TRBV3-1 (or the pseudogene TRBV3-2) and TRBJ2-2, with 10 bases that match TRBD2. The trim removed 2 bases at V and 13 bases at J, leaving 10 bases unmatched. CDR3 size: 15 residues. Per germline, CDR1 LGHDT and CDR2 YNNKEL (reference sequence). DNA of the CDR3: TGTGCCAGCAGCCAAAGCGGGATAGCGGGAGGTCGGCTGTTTTTT. Protein product: CASSQSGIAGGRLFF.

This sequence joins TRBV28 and TRBJ1-2; TRBD1 might be the D (5 bases). CDR1 and CDR2 from the germline V gene are MDHEN and SYDVKM. The CDR3 consists of 15 residues. Trimming cost V 5 bases and J 5 bases, with 18 bases left between them. The CDR3 is CASSTPQGQGYGYTF. In DNA, the CDR3 is TGTGCCAGCAGTACACCTCAGGGTCAGGGTTATGGCTACACCTTC.

The chain joins TRBV5-6 to TRBJ2-3, with 12 bases that match TRBD1. The CDR3 consists of 19 residues. The V gene's germline CDR1 is SGHDT and CDR2 YYEEEE. V shed 1 base, J shed 3 bases, and the junction held 12 bases outside the gene matches. The CDR3 spells CASSLRWDRGRVGTDTQYF. CDR3 in DNA: TGTGCCAGCAGCTTGAGATGGGACAGGGGGCGCGTGGGGACAGATACGCAGTATTTT.

The chain carries TRBV7-8 and TRBJ2-1, with 8 bases that match TRBD2. Trimming at V came to 4 bases and at J to 7 bases, leaving 9 bases not matched to a gene. The CDR3 has 15 residues. Germline CDR1 reads SGHVS; CDR2 reads FQNEAQ. The CDR3 sequence is CASSWAGGVRNEQFF. In nucleotides, the CDR3 is TGTGCCAGCAGCTGGGCGGGGGGCGTCCGGAATGAGCAGTTCTTC.

The rearrangement joins TRBV7-2 to TRBJ2-7; the D gene is possibly TRBD1 (6 bases). Germline lookup yields CDR1 SGHTA and CDR2 FQGNSA. V lost 5 bases, J lost 2 bases, and 7 bases lay in between. The CDR3 is 12 residues long. The CDR3 bases are TGTGCCAGCAGCCGGACAGCCTACGAGCAGTACTTC. As protein: CASSRTAYEQYF. The whole variable domain, remainder taken from reference TRBV7-2 and TRBJ2-7, is GAGVSQSPSNKVTEKGKDVELRCDPISGHTALYWYRQSLGQGLEFLIYFQGNSAPDKSGLPSDRFSAERTGGSVSTLTIQRTQQEDSAVYLCASSRTAYEQYFGPGTRLTVT.

The gene calls are TRBV28 and TRBJ1-1; D remains unclear. The CDR3 is 13 amino acids. With 7 bases removed from V and 4 bases from J, the gap between germline ends came to 13 bases. In germline, CDR1 is MDHEN, CDR2 SYDVKM. The CDR3 DNA reads as TGTGCCAGCACCATATATACGGGCACTGAAGCTTTCTTT. Residues: CASTIYTGTEAFF.

V is TRBV15 and J is TRBJ2-2; the D gene is possibly TRBD1 (6 bases). Trimming removed 5 bases from V and 4 bases from J, with 8 bases in between. The CDR3 has 13 amino acids. CDR1 is LNHNV and CDR2 is YYDKDF in the germline V gene (reference sequence). The CDR3 loop reads CATSSRGTGELFF. Written as DNA, the CDR3 is TGTGCCACCAGCTCCAGGGGCACCGGGGAGCTGTTTTTT.

The rearrangement joins TRBV2 to TRBJ1-4; 7 nucleotides line up with TRBD1. This CDR3 is 12 amino acids long. Losses at the gene ends were 5 bases for V and 17 bases for J; bases not matched to a gene: 11. Germline-derived CDR1 and CDR2 are SNHLY and FYNNEI. The CDR3 DNA reads TGTGCCAGCAGTACCCGGGACAGTACCAGTTTTTTT. Amino acids: CASSTRDSTSFF.

J is TRBJ2-2 and V is TRBV5-8, with a possible D match to TRBD1 (5 bases). The CDR3 consists of 15 residues. V lost 4 bases and J lost 4, with 14 bases in between. CDR1 SGHTS and CDR2 YDEGEE come from the germline V gene. Here the CDR3 DNA reads TGTGCCAGCAGCAGGAAAGGGCAGGGCACCGGGGAGCTGTTTTTT. Translated, it gives CASSRKGQGTGELFF.

This chain joins TRBV4-1 and TRBJ1-1; no definite D call. Germline V gene sequence: CDR1 MGHRA, CDR2 YSYEKL. Trimming stripped 1 base from V and 1 base from J, with 13 bases between. The CDR3 is 16 residues long. CDR3: CASSQASMGRNTEAFF. The CDR3 DNA follows: TGCGCCAGCAGCCAAGCCTCAATGGGGAGGAACACTGAAGCTTTCTTT.

In this sample, this clone turned up once. The V call is TRBV15, the J call TRBJ1-6; D is undetermined. V shed 0 bases and J shed 7 bases, with 7 bases lying between them. Germline CDR1 reads LNHNV; CDR2 reads YYDKDF (reference sequence). The length of the CDR3 is 14 residues. CDR3 in amino acids: CATSRDNLNSPLHF. DNA for the CDR3: TGTGCCACCAGCAGAGATAATCTGAATTCACCCCTCCACTTT.

This chain uses TRBV7-6 with TRBJ2-5, with TRBD2 matching 7 bases. Germline V gene data show CDR1 as SGHVS and CDR2 as FNYEAQ. The CDR3 contains 18 residues. J gave up 0 bases and V 0 bases, and 10 bases lay outside the gene matches. The CDR3 nucleotides are TGTGCCAGCAGCTTAGCGGAGAGGCCTAGCGGCTACCAAGAGACCCAGTACTTC. Translation gives CASSLAERPSGYQETQYF.

This chain uses TRBV10-3 with TRBJ2-7, with 8 positions matching TRBD1. Germline CDR1 reads ENHRY; CDR2 reads SYGVKD. The V gene end was trimmed by 2 bases and the J gene end by 6 bases; junction bases not matched to a gene: 3. The CDR3 runs 13 residues. The CDR3 nucleotides read TGTGCCATCAGTGAGCATGACAGGGGCGAGCAGTACGTC. It specifies CAISEHDRGEQYV.

Comments on this clone: One junction end does not reproduce the germline sequence, and a read error may be involved. The gene calls are TRBV7-7 and TRBJ1-1, with D possibly TRBD1 on 6 matching bases. CDR1 is SSHAT, CDR2 FNYEAQ, per germline (reference sequence). CDR3 length equals 16 residues. CDR3: CASSYPRDMENTEAFF. DNA for the CDR3: TGTGCTAGCAGCTACCCCCGGGACATGGAGAACACTGAAGCTTTCTTT. Drawing the rest from reference TRBV7-7 and TRBJ1-1, the complete variable domain is GAGVSQSPRYKVTKRGQDVTLRCDPISSHATLYWYQQALGQGPEFLTYFNYEAQPDKSGLPSDRFSAERPEGSISTLTIQRTEQRDSAMYRCASSYPRDMENTEAFFGQGTRLTVV.

This clone has a handful of counts. The chain is built from TRBV3-1 (or the pseudogene TRBV3-2) and TRBJ2-5; 11 bases agree with TRBD2. V lost 2 bases, J lost 2 bases, and 4 bases stayed unmatched. The CDR3 runs 16 residues. CDR1 LGHDT and CDR2 YNNKEL come from the germline V gene (reference sequence). The CDR3, as DNA: TGTGCCAGCAGCCAAAGTCTAGCGGGGGGACAAGAGACCCAGTACTTC. It is translated as CASSQSLAGGQETQYF.

CDR3 region: CASSGAWTGGLSSEAFF. CDR3 sequence (DNA): TGTGCCAGCAGTGGAGCCTGGACAGGGGGCTTATCTTCTGAAGCTTTCTTT. The rearrangement uses TRBV28 and TRBJ1-1, with 11 bases that match TRBD1. The CDR3 extends over 17 amino acids. Germline trimming cut 5 bases from V and 6 bases from J; bases unmatched to any gene: 14. The germline V gene encodes CDR1 MDHEN and CDR2 SYDVKM.

This rearrangement joins TRBV7-2 to TRBJ2-3; TRBD2 might be the D (6 bases). Trimming took 5 bases from V and 0 from J, leaving 18 bases between them. Germline CDR1 is SGHTA and CDR2 is FQGNSA. The CDR3 consists of 17 residues. The CDR3 sequence is CASSRRDAGPSTDTQYF. The CDR3 bases are TGTGCCAGCAGCCGGCGGGATGCGGGTCCTAGCACAGATACGCAGTATTTT. Full variable domain (outside the CDR3, taken from reference TRBV7-2 and TRBJ2-3): GAGVSQSPSNKVTEKGKDVELRCDPISGHTALYWYRQSLGQGLEFLIYFQGNSAPDKSGLPSDRFSAERTGGSVSTLTIQRTQQEDSAVYLCASSRRDAGPSTDTQYFGPGTRLTVL.

The CDR3 loop is CASSSPVGLYGYTF. The CDR3 DNA sequence: TGTGCCAGCAGTTCCCCCGTGGGGCTCTATGGCTACACCTTC. J is TRBJ1-2 and V is TRBV7-2, with D tentatively TRBD1 (5 bases). V was shortened by 6 bases and J by 4 bases, with 15 bases between the two germline ends. Per germline, CDR1 SGHTA and CDR2 FQGNSA. The CDR3 loop spans 14 amino acids.

J is TRBJ1-2 and V is TRBV6-5, with D perhaps TRBD1 (5 bases). This CDR3 contains 16 residues. CDR1 MNHEY and CDR2 SVGAGI come from the germline V gene. Trimming shortened V by 2 bases and J by 1 base, and 14 bases separated the two germline ends. The CDR3 DNA follows: TGTGCCAGCAGTTACCTTACAGGAGCCGATAACTATGGCTACACCTTC. Its translation is CASSYLTGADNYGYTF.

This clone was seen a single time. The chain joins TRBV7-2 to TRBJ1-5; 7 bases map to TRBD1. CDR1 is SGHTA, CDR2 FQGNSA, per germline. The CDR3 contains 16 residues. V lost 5 bases and J lost 0; bases outside the gene matches: 7. The CDR3 sequence: CASSTRTGLSNQPQHF. Here the CDR3 DNA reads TGTGCCAGCAGCACACGGACAGGACTTAGCAATCAGCCCCAGCATTTT.

The chain has TRBV28 and TRBJ1-5; D possibly corresponds to TRBD1 (5 bases). CDR3 length: 14 amino acids. The V gene's germline CDR1 is MDHEN and CDR2 SYDVKM. Trimming cost V 5 bases and J 7 bases, with 15 bases left between them. The CDR3 here is CASSITRVDQPQHF. CDR3 DNA: TGTGCCAGCAGTATAACCAGGGTGGACCAGCCCCAGCATTTT.

The count of this clone is one. The chain has TRBV12-3 or TRBV12-4 and TRBJ2-2; D uncertain. CDR3 length: 12 residues. The ends were cut back, 6 bases at V and 6 bases at J, with 8 bases in the middle. In DNA, the CDR3 is TGTGCCAGCAGACCTTCAGCCGGGGAGCTGTTTTTT. Amino acids: CASRPSAGELFF.

The gene calls are TRBV7-6 and TRBJ1-2; no reliable D call. Germline CDR1 is SGHVS and CDR2 is FNYEAQ. The CDR3 covers 15 residues. V lost 5 bases, J lost 0 bases, and 13 bases lay in between. DNA for the CDR3: TGTGCCAGCAGCCCAGGTCCCGTCGCTAACTATGGCTACACCTTC. Translation: CASSPGPVANYGYTF.

V gene TRBV5-5 combines with J gene TRBJ1-6; D gene unclear. V was clipped by 4 bases and J by 0 bases, with 11 bases between them. CDR1 and CDR2 from the germline V gene are SGHKS and YYEKEE (reference sequence). The CDR3 extends over 16 amino acids. DNA for the CDR3: TGTGCCAGCAGCCTAAGAGGAGGCTCCTATAATTCACCCCTCCACTTT. Translating gives CASSLRGGSYNSPLHF.

The chain employs TRBV4-1 and TRBJ2-1, with 9 bases that match TRBD2. Germline V gene sequence: CDR1 MGHRA, CDR2 YSYEKL. The V gene end was trimmed by 0 bases and the J gene end by 13 bases; junction bases not matched to a gene: 13. This CDR3 has 16 amino acids. The CDR3 protein is CASSQERGGGAGGQFF. The CDR3 coding sequence is TGCGCCAGCAGCCAAGAACGAGGCGGGGGGGCAGGCGGTCAGTTCTTC.

CDR3 coding DNA: TGTGCCAGCAGCCTTCAGACAGCCAGTTCCGAAAAACTGTTTTTT. Translation gives CASSLQTASSEKLFF. The chain combines TRBV7-6 with TRBJ1-4; D is possibly TRBD1 (5 bases). The ends were cut back, 5 bases at V and 8 bases at J, with 18 bases in the middle. The CDR3 has 15 residues. CDR1 and CDR2 from the germline V gene are SGHVS and FNYEAQ.

The chain carries TRBV7-9 and TRBJ2-3; TRBD2 agrees at 16 bases. The CDR3 has 18 amino acids. The germline V gene encodes CDR1 SEHNR and CDR2 FQNEAQ (reference sequence). V was clipped by 3 bases and J by 2 bases; unmatched bases: 5. The CDR3 is CASSFHGTSGGATDTQYF. As DNA, the CDR3 is TGTGCCAGCAGCTTTCACGGGACTAGCGGGGGGGCCACAGATACGCAGTATTTT.